The 2 T cell receptor beta chains below all came from one sample that was sequenced in a study of T cells in Graves' hyperthyroidism and ophthalmopathy. TCR beta CDR3 regions were amplified from RNA. HTBI primers were used for first-round RT-PCR of the TCR CDR3. TCRdb used MiXCR to reprocess the multiplex PCR reads, holding one entry per CDR3 protein. The data contain 550,000 to 600,000 distinct CDR3 sequences, 14% of them seen just once; the ten biggest clones take up roughly 7.7%. Source material: blood. The receptors were sampled from a woman aged 18-35 years with Graves' ophthalmopathy.

This clonotype was seen a handful of times. The V gene is TRBV6-4, the J gene TRBJ1-2, with 10 bases fitting TRBD1. J lost 7 bases, V lost 5 bases, and 10 bases had no gene match. CDR1 is MRHNA, CDR2 SNTAGT, per germline. The CDR3 has 15 residues. CDR3 amino acids: CASSMDRGTVSGYTF. DNA for the CDR3: TGTGCCAGCAGTATGGACAGGGGGACTGTAAGTGGCTACACCTTC.

In its sample, this clonotype was seen a few times. The rearrangement joins TRBV20-1 to TRBJ1-4; no reliable D call. This CDR3 comprises 16 residues. V lost 3 bases to trimming and J lost 5 bases, with 19 bases between them. Looked up from germline, CDR1 is DFQATT and CDR2 is SNEGSKA (reference sequence). The CDR3: CSASIYARRTNEKLFF. The CDR3 nucleotides read TGCAGTGCTAGTATTTATGCACGGAGGACCAATGAAAAACTGTTTTTT.